A single TCR beta chain is shown here with its context. Its target is unknown. cDNA synthesis used the whole RNA isolate, giving expressed TCRB sequences. An average of roughly 4 million reads was obtained for naive, central memory and regulatory T cell samples. Clones were read by immunoSEQ multiplex PCR, and TCRdb kept only the in-frame ones, dropping some. The table has hundreds of thousands of clones, roughly a sixth seen once. The CDR3 length is 14 residues. CDR1 is MGHDK and CDR2 is SYGVNS in the germline V gene. V was cut by 3 bases and J by 2 bases, with 10 bases left in between. The sample is drawn from a study of beta chain features in type 1 diabetes. Study findings and constraints: In type 1 diabetes patients, VDJ junctions had fewer insertions; deletions at these junctions were more frequent. Naive, central memory and Treg TCRB repertoires appeared more alike in patients than in healthy donors.

What was sequenced was naive CD4+ T cells from blood. This TCR came from a young man in good health. This chain joins TRBV25-1 and TRBJ2-5, with a tentative D call TRBD2 (6 bases). The CDR3, as DNA: TGTGCCAGCAGTGATCGAGGAGGGCAAGAGACCCAGTACTTC. Amino acid sequence: CASSDRGGQETQYF.